This T cell receptor beta chain was sequenced during a study of blood T cell repertoires in COVID-19. Study at large: Sources were T cells, B-cell-depleted T cells, or PBMCs; the material itself was cDNA or gDNA.

In the original workflow: Estimation of nucleated cell counts relied on the amplification of reference gene primers. This table comes from immunoSEQ multiplex PCR, and its TCRdb copy is limited to in-frame clones, with some not included. V, J and clone size derive from that table, while D and trimming were established from the DNA sequence. The table includes approximately 250,000 clones, about 80% detected once. The CDR3 runs 15 residues. V lost 2 bases and J lost 7, with 12 bases in between. CDR1 and CDR2 (germline): MNHEY, SVGAGI. The TCR sequence derives from a human donor in a cohort sampled during active COVID-19. The V gene is TRBV6-5, the J gene TRBJ1-6, with unresolved D. The sample was peripheral blood. CDR3 DNA sequence: TGTGCCAGCAGTTACCGCACCCCGGGGAATTCACCCCTCCACTTT. Its translation is CASSYRTPGNSPLHF.